The 14 T cell receptor beta chains below all came from one sample that was sequenced in a study of blood T cell repertoires in COVID-19. This table comes from immunoSEQ multiplex PCR, and its TCRdb copy is limited to in-frame clones, with some not included. This table holds around 500,000 clones, about 88% found once. The source material was PBMCs or T cells enriched from blood (not recorded which). The receptors come from a woman in her sixties or seventies who had recovered from COVID-19.

This clone has just one count. The V call is TRBV5-7, the J call TRBJ1-5; TRBD1 aligns across 10 bases. TRBV5-7 is an ORF, and what it does is uncertain. This CDR3 is 17 amino acids long. Trimming took 1 base from V and 5 from J; bases not matched to a gene: 9. Here the CDR3 DNA reads TGTGCCAGCAGCTTGCTATTCCGGGACAGGGGTCATCAGCCCCAGCATTTT. Translating it yields CASSLLFRDRGHQPQHF.

The CDR3 protein is CATSRWGQGANTEAFF. The CDR3 DNA sequence: TGTGCCACCAGCAGATGGGGCCAGGGTGCGAACACTGAAGCTTTCTTT. The chain joins TRBV15 to TRBJ1-1, with a possible D match to TRBD1 (5 bases). Trimming stripped 2 bases from V and 1 base from J, with 14 bases between. Germline V gene lookup returns CDR1 LNHNV and CDR2 YYDKDF (reference sequence). The CDR3 is made up of 16 amino acids. The full variable domain, completed using reference TRBV15 and TRBJ1-1, is DAMVIQNPRYQVTQFGKPVTLSCSQTLNHNVMYWYQQKSSQAPKLLFHYYDKDFNNEADTPDNFQSRRPNTSFCFLDIRSPGLGDTAMYLCATSRWGQGANTEAFFGQGTRLTVV.

This clone was recorded only once. The rearrangement links TRBV11-2 to TRBJ1-5; D is possibly TRBD1 (6 bases). The CDR3 has 18 amino acids. Germline CDR1 SGHAT, CDR2 FQNNGV. V was cut by 3 bases and J by 5 bases, with 23 bases left in between. CDR3 coding DNA: TGTGCCAGCAGCTTCGGCCTATGGGGGCAGCCGAATTATCAGCCCCAGCATTTT. As protein: CASSFGLWGQPNYQPQHF. The whole variable domain, remainder taken from reference TRBV11-2 and TRBJ1-5, is EAGVAQSPRYKIIEKRQSVAFWCNPISGHATLYWYQQILGQGPKLLIQFQNNGVVDDSQLPKDRFSAERLKGVDSTLKIQPAKLEDSAVYLCASSFGLWGQPNYQPQHFGDGTRLSIL.

The chain uses TRBV7-2 and TRBJ1-1; 8 positions match TRBD1. The CDR3 extends over 15 amino acids. In germline, CDR1 is SGHTA, CDR2 FQGNSA. The V segment lost 5 bases and the J segment 6 bases; nucleotides outside the gene matches: 11. The CDR3 DNA reads as TGTGCCAGCAGCCCCTTTCAGGGGGCAGATTCTGAAGCTTTCTTT. Amino acids: CASSPFQGADSEAFF.

V and J are TRBV10-3 and TRBJ2-3, with TRBD1 identical over 8 bases. Germline V gene data show CDR1 as ENHRY and CDR2 as SYGVKD. This CDR3 is 14 amino acids long. With V trimmed by 6 bases and J by 2 bases, 4 bases remained unmatched. CDR3 in amino acids: CAIRTGAFTDTQYF. The CDR3, as DNA: TGTGCCATCAGGACAGGGGCCTTCACAGATACGCAGTATTTT.

Only one count was recorded for this clone. V usage is TRBV27 and J usage is TRBJ2-3, with 11 bases identical to TRBD2. CDR1 MNHEY and CDR2 SMNVEV come from the germline V gene (reference sequence). This CDR3 is 16 amino acids long. V lost 7 bases, J lost 3 bases, and 9 bases stayed unmatched. CDR3 sequence: CASNPLAGARTDTQYF. In DNA, the CDR3 is TGTGCCAGCAACCCACTAGCGGGGGCGAGGACAGATACGCAGTATTTT.

The chain combines TRBV9 with TRBJ1-5, with a weak D call TRBD1 (6 bases). This CDR3 comprises 17 residues. Trimming removed 2 bases at V and 2 bases at J, with 17 bases between. The germline CDR1 and CDR2 sequences are SGDLS and YYNGEE. CDR3 residues: CASSVGGDTPGNQPQHF. In DNA form, the CDR3 reads TGTGCCAGCAGCGTGGGGGGGGACACCCCGGGCAATCAGCCCCAGCATTTT.

A few counts support this clone. The rearrangement uses TRBV29-1 and TRBJ2-1; tentatively, D is TRBD1 (6 bases). The germline V gene has CDR1 SQVTM and CDR2 ANQGSEA. The V end lost 8 bases, the J end lost 10 bases, and 9 bases lay between the germline ends. The CDR3 consists of 9 residues. The CDR3 loop is CSPGQEQFF. In DNA form, the CDR3 reads TGCAGCCCAGGACAGGAGCAGTTCTTC.

The chain has TRBV6-1 and TRBJ2-1; TRBD1 matches at 7 bases. CDR1 MNHNS and CDR2 SASEGT come from the germline V gene. The CDR3 runs to 16 residues. Trimming cost V 1 base and J 7 bases; bases outside gene matches: 10. The CDR3 DNA follows: TGTGCCAGCAGTGAAGTAGCGACAGGGATAGGGAATGAGCAGTTCTTC. It is translated as CASSEVATGIGNEQFF.

The chain uses TRBV27 and TRBJ1-1; D gene uncertain. This CDR3 has 14 residues. Germline-derived CDR1 and CDR2 are MNHEY and SMNVEV (reference sequence). Trimming took off 6 bases at V and 7 bases at J, with 18 bases between the two ends. The CDR3 is CASRRLGIDVEAFF. CDR3 sequence (DNA): TGTGCCAGCAGGAGGCTCGGGATTGACGTTGAAGCTTTCTTT.

The chain couples TRBV7-6 to TRBJ2-3; 13 nucleotides match TRBD2. J was trimmed by 0 bases and V by 4 bases; bases with no gene match: 1. Germline CDR1 and CDR2: SGHVS and FNYEAQ. The CDR3 covers 16 residues. The CDR3, as DNA: TGTGCCAGCAGCTCGGGACTAGCGGGGAGCACAGATACGCAGTATTTT. Its protein product is CASSSGLAGSTDTQYF.

V is TRBV24-1 and J is TRBJ1-4; no clear D gene. Germline assignment: CDR1 KGHDR and CDR2 SFDVKD. V lost 2 bases and J 7 bases, leaving 10 bases between the germline ends. The CDR3 is 14 amino acids. CDR3 in DNA: TGTGCCACCAGTGATTCCCGGGAGGGTGAAAAACTGTTTTTT. Translating it yields CATSDSREGEKLFF.

The chain couples TRBV6-1 to TRBJ1-2, with D maybe TRBD1 (6 bases). The CDR3 consists of 15 residues. The germline CDR1 and CDR2 sequences are MNHNS and SASEGT. V shed 3 bases and J shed 5 bases, with 16 bases lying between them. The CDR3 is CASSDLQGGRYGYTF. The CDR3 nucleotides are TGTGCCAGCAGTGACCTACAAGGGGGAAGGTATGGCTACACCTTC.

Concerning this clone: The identical CDR3 is also encoded by other nucleotide sequences in the sample. This rearrangement joins TRBV2 to TRBJ2-3, with TRBD2 matching over 11 bases. The trim removed 6 bases at V and 0 bases at J, leaving 8 bases unmatched. CDR1 and CDR2 from the germline V gene are SNHLY and FYNNEI. This CDR3 contains 17 residues. The CDR3 DNA is TGTGCCAGCAGCGTAGCGGGGGGGCCTTTAAGCACAGATACGCAGTATTTT. It yields the protein CASSVAGGPLSTDTQYF.